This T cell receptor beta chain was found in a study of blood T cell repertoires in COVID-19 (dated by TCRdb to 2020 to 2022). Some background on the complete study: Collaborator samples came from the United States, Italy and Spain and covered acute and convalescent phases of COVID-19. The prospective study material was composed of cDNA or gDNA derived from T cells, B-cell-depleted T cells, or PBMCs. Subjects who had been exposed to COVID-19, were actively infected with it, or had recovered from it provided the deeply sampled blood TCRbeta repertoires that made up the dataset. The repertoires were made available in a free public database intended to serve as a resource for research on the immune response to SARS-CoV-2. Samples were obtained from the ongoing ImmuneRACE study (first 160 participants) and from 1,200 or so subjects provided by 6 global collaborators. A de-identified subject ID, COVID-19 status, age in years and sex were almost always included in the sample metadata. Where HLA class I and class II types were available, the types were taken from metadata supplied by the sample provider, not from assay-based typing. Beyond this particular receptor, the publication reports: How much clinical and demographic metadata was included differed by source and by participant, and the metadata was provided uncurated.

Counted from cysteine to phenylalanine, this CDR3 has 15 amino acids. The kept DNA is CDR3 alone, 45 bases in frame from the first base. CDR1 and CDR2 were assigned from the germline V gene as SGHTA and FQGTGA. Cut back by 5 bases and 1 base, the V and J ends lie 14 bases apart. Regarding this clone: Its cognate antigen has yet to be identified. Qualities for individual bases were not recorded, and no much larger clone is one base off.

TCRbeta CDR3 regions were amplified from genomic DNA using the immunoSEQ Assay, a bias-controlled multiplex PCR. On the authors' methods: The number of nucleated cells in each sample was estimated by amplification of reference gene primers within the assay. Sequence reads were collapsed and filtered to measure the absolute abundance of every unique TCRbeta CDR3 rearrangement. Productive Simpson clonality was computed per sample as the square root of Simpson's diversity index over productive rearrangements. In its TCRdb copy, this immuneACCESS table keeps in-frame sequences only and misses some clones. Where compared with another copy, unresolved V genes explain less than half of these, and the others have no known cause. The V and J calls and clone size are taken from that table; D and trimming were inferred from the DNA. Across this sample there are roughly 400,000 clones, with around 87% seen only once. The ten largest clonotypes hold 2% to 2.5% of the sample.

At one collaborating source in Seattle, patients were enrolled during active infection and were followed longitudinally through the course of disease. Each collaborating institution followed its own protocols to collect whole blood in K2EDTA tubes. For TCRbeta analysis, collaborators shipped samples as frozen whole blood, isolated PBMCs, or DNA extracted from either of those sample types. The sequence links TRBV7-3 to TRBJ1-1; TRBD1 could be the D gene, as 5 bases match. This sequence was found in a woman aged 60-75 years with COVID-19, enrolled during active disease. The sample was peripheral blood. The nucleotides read TGTGCCAGCAGCCTTGCTTCAGGACAGAACACTGAAGCTTTCTTT. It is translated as CASSLASGQNTEAFF.